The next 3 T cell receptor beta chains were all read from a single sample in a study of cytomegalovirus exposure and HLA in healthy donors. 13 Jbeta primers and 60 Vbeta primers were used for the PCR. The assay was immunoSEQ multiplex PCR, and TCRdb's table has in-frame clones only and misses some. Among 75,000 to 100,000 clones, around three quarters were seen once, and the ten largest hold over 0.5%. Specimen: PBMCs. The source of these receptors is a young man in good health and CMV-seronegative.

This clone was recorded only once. The CDR3 DNA reads TGTGCCACGCTAGCGGGGCTCCCAGATACGCAGTATTTT. Translated: CATLAGLPDTQYF. This chain uses TRBV10-3 with TRBJ2-3, with 9 bases lining up with TRBD2. The germline V gene has CDR1 ENHRY and CDR2 SYGVKD. J was trimmed by 4 bases and V by 10 bases; bases with no gene match: 6. This CDR3 comprises 13 residues.

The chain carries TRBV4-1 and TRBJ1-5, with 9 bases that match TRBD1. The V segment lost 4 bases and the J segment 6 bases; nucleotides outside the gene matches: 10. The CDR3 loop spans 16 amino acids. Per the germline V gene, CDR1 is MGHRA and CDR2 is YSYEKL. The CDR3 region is CASSPSPDRGIQPQHF. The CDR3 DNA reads TGCGCCAGCAGCCCGAGCCCGGACAGGGGTATTCAGCCCCAGCATTTT.

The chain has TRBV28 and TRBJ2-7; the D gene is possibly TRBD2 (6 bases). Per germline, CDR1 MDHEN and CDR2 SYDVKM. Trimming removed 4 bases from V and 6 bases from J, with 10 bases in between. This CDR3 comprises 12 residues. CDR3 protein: CASSWDLREQYV. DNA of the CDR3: TGTGCCAGCAGTTGGGACTTACGCGAGCAGTACGTC.